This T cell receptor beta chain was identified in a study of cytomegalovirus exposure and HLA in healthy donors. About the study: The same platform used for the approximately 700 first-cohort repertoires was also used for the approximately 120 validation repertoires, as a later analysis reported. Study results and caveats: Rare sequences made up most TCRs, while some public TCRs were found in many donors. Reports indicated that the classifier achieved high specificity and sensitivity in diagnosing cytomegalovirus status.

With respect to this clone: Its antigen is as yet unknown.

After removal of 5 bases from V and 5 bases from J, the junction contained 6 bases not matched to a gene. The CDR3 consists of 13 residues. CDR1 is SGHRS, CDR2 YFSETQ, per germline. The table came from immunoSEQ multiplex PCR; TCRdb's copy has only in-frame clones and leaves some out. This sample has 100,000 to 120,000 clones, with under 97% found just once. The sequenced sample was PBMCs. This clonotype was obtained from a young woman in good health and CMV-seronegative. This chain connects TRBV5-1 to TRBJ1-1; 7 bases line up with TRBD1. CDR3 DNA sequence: TGCGCCAGCAGAAGGGGGCCCGGGACTGAAGCTTTCTTT. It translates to CASRRGPGTEAFF.